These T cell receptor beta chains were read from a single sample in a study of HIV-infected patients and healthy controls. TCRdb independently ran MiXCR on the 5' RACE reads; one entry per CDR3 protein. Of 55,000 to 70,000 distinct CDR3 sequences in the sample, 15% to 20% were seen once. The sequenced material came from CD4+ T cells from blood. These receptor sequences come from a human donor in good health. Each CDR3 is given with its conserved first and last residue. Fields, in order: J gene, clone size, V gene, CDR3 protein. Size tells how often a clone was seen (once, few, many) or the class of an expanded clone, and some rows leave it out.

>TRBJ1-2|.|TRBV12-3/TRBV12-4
CASRLGADYGYTF
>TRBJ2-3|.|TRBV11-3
CASSPGRAFRVSTDTQYF
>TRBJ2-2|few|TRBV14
CASSQARATGELFF
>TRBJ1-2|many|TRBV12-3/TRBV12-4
CASSLGRSYGYTF
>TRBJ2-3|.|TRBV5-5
CASSLRPPPDTQYF
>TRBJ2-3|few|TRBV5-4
CASSSDSTDTQYF
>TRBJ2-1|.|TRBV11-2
CASSSRGASGAQNEQFF
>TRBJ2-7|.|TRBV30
CAWSVAGGLYEQYF
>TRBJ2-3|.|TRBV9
CASSGLAGFLDTQYF
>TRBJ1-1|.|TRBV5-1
CASSRLTGRDPYTEAFF
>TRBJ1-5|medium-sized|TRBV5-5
CASSFGDRDHQPQHF
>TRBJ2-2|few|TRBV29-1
CSVGGTGNTGELFF
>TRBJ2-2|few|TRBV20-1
CSARRRSGRGGTGELFF
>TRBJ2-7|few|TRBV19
CASSTSDSYEQYF
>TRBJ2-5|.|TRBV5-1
CASSGDGQETQYF
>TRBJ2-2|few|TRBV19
CASSISAANTGELFF
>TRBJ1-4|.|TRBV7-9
CASSSGQGNSEKLFF
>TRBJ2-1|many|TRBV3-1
CASSQVRNEQFF
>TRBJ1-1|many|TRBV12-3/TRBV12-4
CASSLAAKAFF
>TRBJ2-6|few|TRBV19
CATKPTGTGSGANVLTF
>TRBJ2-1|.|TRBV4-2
CASSRHPDSNNEQFF
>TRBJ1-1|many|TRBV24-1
CATSDGVEAFF
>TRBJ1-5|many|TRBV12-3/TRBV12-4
CASSLGARLVLSNQPQHF
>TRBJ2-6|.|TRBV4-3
CASSQDYRGSGANVLTF
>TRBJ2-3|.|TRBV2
CASSEQGAVDTQYF
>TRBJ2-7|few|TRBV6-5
CASSYSGQGSYEQYF
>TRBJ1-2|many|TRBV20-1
CSARVLGGTADYGYTF
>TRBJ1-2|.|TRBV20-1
CSAPELGQSNYGYTF
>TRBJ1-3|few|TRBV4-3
CASSRDRVGSGNTIYF
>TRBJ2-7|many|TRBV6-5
CASSYSHISGKEQYF
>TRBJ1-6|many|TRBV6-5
CASSRETGNNSPLHF
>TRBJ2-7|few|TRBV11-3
CASITRTVNYEQYF
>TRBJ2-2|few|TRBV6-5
CASSYSGGFARNTGELFF
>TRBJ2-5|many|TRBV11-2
CASSLDQLAKGKETQYF
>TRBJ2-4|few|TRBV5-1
CASSLGPRDIQYF
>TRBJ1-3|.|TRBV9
CASSVGGGSSGNTIYF
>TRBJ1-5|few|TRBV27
CASSLLGDSNQPQHF
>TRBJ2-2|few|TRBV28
CASSLIWGSSQNTGELFF
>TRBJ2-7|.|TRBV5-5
CASSWARDYEQYF
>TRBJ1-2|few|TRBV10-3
CAISESIRTGDYGYTF
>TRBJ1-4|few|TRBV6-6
CASSRQDVRILFF
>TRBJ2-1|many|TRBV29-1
CSVNKAGYSYNEQFF
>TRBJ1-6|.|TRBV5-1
CASSLAGPTRNSPLHF
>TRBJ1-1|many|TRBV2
CASIKGFTEAFF
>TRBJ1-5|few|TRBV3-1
CASSLGGARNNQPQHF
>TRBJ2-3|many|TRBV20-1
CSARDPQMDTQYF
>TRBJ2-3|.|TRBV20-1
CSAPREVGTDTQYF
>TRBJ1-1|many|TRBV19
CASSIGGTGWCF
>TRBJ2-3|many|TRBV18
CASSLTSADTQYF
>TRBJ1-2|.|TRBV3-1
CASSLAGTDANGYTF
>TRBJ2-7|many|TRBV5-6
CASSLAGTAYEQYF
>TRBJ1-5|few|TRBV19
CASSILQGAGQPQHF
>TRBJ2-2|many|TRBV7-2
CASSLEPGLRTGELFF
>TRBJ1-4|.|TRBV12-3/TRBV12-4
CASSFFGTGEEKLFF
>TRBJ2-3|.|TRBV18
CASSPLAGVWSDTDTQYF
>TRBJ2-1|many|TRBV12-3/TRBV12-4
CASSLTGGRYNEQFF
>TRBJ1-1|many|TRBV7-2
CASSIPAGGTEAFF
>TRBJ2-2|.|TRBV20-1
CSAREGQGLGELFF
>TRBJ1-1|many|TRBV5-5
CASSFWRDREAFF